This T cell receptor (beta chain) was recorded in a study of T-cell reconstitution after alpha-beta-depleted transplantation in children. Unique molecular identifiers were used to barcode this TCRbeta library. Each CDR3 protein gets one entry after TCRdb re-called the PCR reads with MiXCR. Of roughly 200,000 distinct CDR3 sequences in the sample, 8% to 9.5% were seen once. Sequenced material: PBMCs from the stem cell graft donor, taken from the stem cell graft. This TCR was sampled from a human donor who donated a stem cell graft to a child with acute lymphoblastic leukemia.

The CDR3 sequence is CASSQLKGQGSTGELFF. CDR3 coding DNA: TGCGCCAGCAGTCAACTTAAGGGACAGGGGTCCACCGGGGAGCTGTTTTTT. This chain connects TRBV23-1 to TRBJ2-2; 10 nucleotides align to TRBD1. TRBV23-1 has ORF status, its function being uncertain. CDR3 length: 17 residues. With V trimmed by 2 bases and J by 4 bases, 7 bases remained unmatched.